A selection of T cell receptor beta chains follows, all from one sample in a study of technical replicates of blood from a handful of donors. Sequencing used immunoSEQ multiplex PCR; TCRdb keeps in-frame clones, though not all of them. The sample lists about 70,000 clones, around 97% occurring once. Material: T cells isolated from PBMCs. Receptors were obtained from a human donor in good health. Both conserved end residues are part of each CDR3. The D gene is left open where the match is weak. Clone size, where shown, is once, few, many, or a class for clones that have expanded.

j_gene: TRBJ2-2
v_gene: TRBV28
abundance: once
d_gene: .
CDR3aa: CASLSGSNTGELFF
CDR3nt: TGTGCCAGCCTAAGCGGGTCGAACACCGGGGAGCTGTTTTTT

j_gene: TRBJ1-2
v_gene: TRBV6-5
abundance: .
d_gene: .
CDR3aa: CASSYSSTAGYGYTF
CDR3nt: TGTGCCAGCAGTTACTCGAGCACAGCGGGCTATGGCTACACCTTC

j_gene: TRBJ2-2
v_gene: TRBV5-1
abundance: .
d_gene: TRBD1
CDR3aa: CASTGTANTGELFF
CDR3nt: TGCGCCAGCACCGGGACAGCGAACACCGGGGAGCTGTTTTTT

j_gene: TRBJ2-5
v_gene: TRBV18
abundance: .
d_gene: .
CDR3aa: CASSPPGGPETQYF
CDR3nt: TGTGCCAGCTCACCACCGGGGGGGCCAGAGACCCAGTACTTC

j_gene: TRBJ2-7
v_gene: TRBV11-2
abundance: .
d_gene: .
CDR3aa: CASSLSAEQYF
CDR3nt: TGTGCCAGCAGCTTGAGTGCCGAGCAGTACTTC

j_gene: TRBJ1-1
v_gene: TRBV7-3
abundance: .
d_gene: .
CDR3aa: CASSLSGLNTEAFF
CDR3nt: TGTGCCAGCAGCTTAAGTGGCTTAAACACTGAAGCTTTCTTT

j_gene: TRBJ1-2
v_gene: TRBV28
abundance: once
d_gene: TRBD1
CDR3aa: CASSLSLGQIYGYTF
CDR3nt: TGTGCCAGCAGTTTATCCTTGGGACAGATCTATGGCTACACCTTC

j_gene: TRBJ1-1
v_gene: TRBV2
abundance: .
d_gene: .
CDR3aa: CANRRNTEAFF
CDR3nt: TGTGCCAACAGGAGGAACACTGAAGCTTTCTTT

j_gene: TRBJ2-7
v_gene: TRBV5-1
abundance: .
d_gene: .
CDR3aa: CASSHTGRIGYEQYF
CDR3nt: TGCGCCAGCAGCCATACAGGGAGAATCGGCTACGAGCAGTACTTC

j_gene: TRBJ1-2
v_gene: TRBV2
abundance: .
d_gene: .
CDR3aa: CASRAGGDGYTF
CDR3nt: TGTGCCAGCAGGGCAGGCGGGGATGGCTACACCTTC

j_gene: TRBJ2-5
v_gene: TRBV19
abundance: .
d_gene: .
CDR3aa: CASSIDYSPGGLETQYF
CDR3nt: TGTGCCAGTAGTATAGACTACTCGCCGGGGGGCCTGGAGACCCAGTACTTC

j_gene: TRBJ2-2
v_gene: TRBV5-1
abundance: .
d_gene: TRBD1
CDR3aa: CASSLGRGLHTGELFF
CDR3nt: TGCGCCAGCAGCTTAGGCAGGGGGCTGCACACCGGGGAGCTGTTTTTT

j_gene: TRBJ2-7
v_gene: TRBV5-1
abundance: .
d_gene: TRBD2
CDR3aa: CASRVSGRASTYEQYF
CDR3nt: TGCGCCAGCCGGGTAAGCGGGAGGGCTTCCACCTACGAGCAGTACTTC

j_gene: TRBJ2-7
v_gene: TRBV6-5
abundance: .
d_gene: .
CDR3aa: CASSYGQFTSYEQYF
CDR3nt: TGTGCCAGCAGTTACGGACAGTTTACCTCCTACGAGCAGTACTTC

j_gene: TRBJ2-5
v_gene: TRBV7-9
abundance: .
d_gene: TRBD1
CDR3aa: CASSSTGGVETQYF
CDR3nt: TGTGCCAGCAGCTCAACAGGGGGCGTGGAGACCCAGTACTTC

j_gene: TRBJ1-4
v_gene: TRBV28
abundance: .
d_gene: .
CDR3aa: CASSFSQPGANEKLFF
CDR3nt: TGTGCCAGCAGTTTTTCACAGCCCGGCGCTAATGAAAAACTGTTTTTT

j_gene: TRBJ2-5
v_gene: TRBV13
abundance: .
d_gene: .
CDR3aa: CASSSLQAQETQYF
CDR3nt: TGTGCCAGCAGCTCCTTGCAAGCCCAAGAGACCCAGTACTTC

j_gene: TRBJ1-2
v_gene: TRBV29-1
abundance: .
d_gene: .
CDR3aa: CSVDPGLYYGYTF
CDR3nt: TGCAGCGTTGACCCGGGATTATACTATGGCTACACCTTC

j_gene: TRBJ2-1
v_gene: TRBV27
abundance: .
d_gene: TRBD2
CDR3aa: CASSFSSGTYNEQFF
CDR3nt: TGTGCCAGCAGTTTCTCTAGCGGGACCTACAATGAGCAGTTCTTC

j_gene: TRBJ1-1
v_gene: TRBV7-9
abundance: .
d_gene: .
CDR3aa: CAAGAGGVTEAFF
CDR3nt: TGTGCCGCCGGGGCAGGAGGGGTCACTGAAGCTTTCTTT